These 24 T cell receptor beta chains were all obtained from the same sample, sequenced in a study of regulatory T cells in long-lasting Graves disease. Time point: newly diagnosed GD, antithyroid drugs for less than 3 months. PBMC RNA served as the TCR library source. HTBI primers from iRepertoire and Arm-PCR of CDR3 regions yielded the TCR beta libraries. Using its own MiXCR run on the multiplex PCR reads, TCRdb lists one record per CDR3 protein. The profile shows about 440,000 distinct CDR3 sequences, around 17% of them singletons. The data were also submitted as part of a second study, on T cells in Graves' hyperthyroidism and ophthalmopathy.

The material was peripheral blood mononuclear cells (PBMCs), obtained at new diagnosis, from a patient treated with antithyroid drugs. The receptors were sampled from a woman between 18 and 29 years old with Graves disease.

CDR3 in amino acids: CSVEKSSGNEQFF. The CDR3 DNA is TGCAGCGTTGAAAAGTCTAGCGGGAATGAGCAGTTCTTC. The chain carries TRBV29-1 and TRBJ2-1; 8 bases are shared with TRBD2. There are 13 residues in the CDR3. The germline gives CDR1 SQVTM, CDR2 ANQGSEA. The trim removed 2 bases at V and 7 bases at J, leaving 4 bases unmatched.

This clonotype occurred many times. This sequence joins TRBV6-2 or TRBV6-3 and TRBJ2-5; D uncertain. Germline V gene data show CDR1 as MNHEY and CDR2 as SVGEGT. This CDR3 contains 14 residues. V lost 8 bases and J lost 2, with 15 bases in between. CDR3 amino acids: CASGDAELQETQYF. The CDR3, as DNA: TGTGCCAGCGGGGATGCGGAGTTACAAGAGACCCAGTACTTC.

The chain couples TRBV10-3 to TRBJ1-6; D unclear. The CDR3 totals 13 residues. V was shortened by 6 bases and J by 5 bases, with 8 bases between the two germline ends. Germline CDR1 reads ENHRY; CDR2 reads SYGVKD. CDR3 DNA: TGTGCCATCAGGTTTGGGGATAATTCACCCCTCCACTTT. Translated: CAIRFGDNSPLHF.

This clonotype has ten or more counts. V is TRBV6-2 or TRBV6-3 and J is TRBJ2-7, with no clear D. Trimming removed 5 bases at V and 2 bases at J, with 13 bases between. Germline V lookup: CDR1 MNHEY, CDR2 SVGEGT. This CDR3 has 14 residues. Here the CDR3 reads CASSDPRTAYEQYF. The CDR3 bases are TGTGCCAGCAGTGATCCCAGGACCGCCTACGAGCAGTACTTC.

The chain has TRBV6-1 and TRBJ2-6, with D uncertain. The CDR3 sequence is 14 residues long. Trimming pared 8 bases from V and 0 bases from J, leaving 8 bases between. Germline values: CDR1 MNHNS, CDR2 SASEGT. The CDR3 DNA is TGTGCCAGCTTGGAGAGCTCTGGGGCCAACGTCCTGACTTTC. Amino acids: CASLESSGANVLTF.

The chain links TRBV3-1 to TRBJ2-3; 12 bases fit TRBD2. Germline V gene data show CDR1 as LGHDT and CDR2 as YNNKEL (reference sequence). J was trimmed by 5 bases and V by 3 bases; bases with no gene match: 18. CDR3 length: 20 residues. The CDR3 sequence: CASSQRLGTSGQWGEDTQYF. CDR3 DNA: TGTGCCAGCAGCCAGAGGCTCGGGACTAGCGGGCAGTGGGGAGAAGATACGCAGTATTTT.

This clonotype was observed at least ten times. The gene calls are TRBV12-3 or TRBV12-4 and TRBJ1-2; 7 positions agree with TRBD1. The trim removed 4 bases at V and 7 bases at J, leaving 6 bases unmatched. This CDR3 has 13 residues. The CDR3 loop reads CASSYRGRTGYTF. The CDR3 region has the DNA TGTGCCAGCAGTTACAGGGGAAGAACTGGCTACACCTTC.

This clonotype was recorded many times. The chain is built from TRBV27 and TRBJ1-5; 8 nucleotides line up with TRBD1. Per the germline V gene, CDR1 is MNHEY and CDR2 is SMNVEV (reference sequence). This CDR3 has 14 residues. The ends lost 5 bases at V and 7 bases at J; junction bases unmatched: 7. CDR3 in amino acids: CASSPQGAYQPQHF. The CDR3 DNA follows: TGTGCCAGCAGTCCGCAGGGGGCTTACCAGCCCCAGCATTTT.

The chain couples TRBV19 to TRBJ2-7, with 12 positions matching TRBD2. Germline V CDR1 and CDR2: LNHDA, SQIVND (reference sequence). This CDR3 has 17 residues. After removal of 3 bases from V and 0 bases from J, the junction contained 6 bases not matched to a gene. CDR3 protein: CASSIGTSGLSSYEQYF. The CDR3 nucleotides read TGTGCCAGTAGTATCGGGACTAGCGGGCTAAGCTCCTACGAGCAGTACTTC.

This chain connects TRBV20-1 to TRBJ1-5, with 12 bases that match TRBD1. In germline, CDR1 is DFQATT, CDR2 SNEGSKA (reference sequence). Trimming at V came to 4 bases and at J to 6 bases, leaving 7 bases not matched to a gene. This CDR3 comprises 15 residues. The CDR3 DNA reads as TGCAGTGCTACTCCCGGGACAGGGGGCAGTCAGCCCCAGCATTTT. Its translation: CSATPGTGGSQPQHF.

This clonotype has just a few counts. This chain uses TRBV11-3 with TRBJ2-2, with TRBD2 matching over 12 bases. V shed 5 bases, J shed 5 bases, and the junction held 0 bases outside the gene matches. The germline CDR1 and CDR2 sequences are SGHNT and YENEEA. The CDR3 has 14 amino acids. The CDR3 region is CASSGTSGTGELFF. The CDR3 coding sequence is TGTGCCAGCAGCGGGACTAGCGGGACCGGGGAGCTGTTTTTT.

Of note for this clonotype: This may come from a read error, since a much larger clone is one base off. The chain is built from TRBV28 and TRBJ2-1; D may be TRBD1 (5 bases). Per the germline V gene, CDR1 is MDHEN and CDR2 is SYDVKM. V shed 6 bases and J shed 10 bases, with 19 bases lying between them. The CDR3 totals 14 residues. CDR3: CASRLPDSSYEQFF. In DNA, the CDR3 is TGTGCCAGCAGACTTCCAGACAGTTCCTACGAGCAGTTCTTC.

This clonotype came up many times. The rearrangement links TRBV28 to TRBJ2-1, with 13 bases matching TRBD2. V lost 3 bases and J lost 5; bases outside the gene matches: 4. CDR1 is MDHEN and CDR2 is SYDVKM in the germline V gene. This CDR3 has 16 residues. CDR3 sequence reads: CASSFIGLAGDNEQFF. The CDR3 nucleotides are TGTGCCAGCAGTTTCATCGGACTAGCGGGAGACAATGAGCAGTTCTTC. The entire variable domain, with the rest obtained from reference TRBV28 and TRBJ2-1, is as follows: DVKVTQSSRYLVKRTGEKVFLECVQDMDHENMFWYRQDPGLGLRLIYFSYDVKMKEKGDIPEGYSVSREKKERFSLILESASTNQTSMYLCASSFIGLAGDNEQFFGPGTRLTVL.

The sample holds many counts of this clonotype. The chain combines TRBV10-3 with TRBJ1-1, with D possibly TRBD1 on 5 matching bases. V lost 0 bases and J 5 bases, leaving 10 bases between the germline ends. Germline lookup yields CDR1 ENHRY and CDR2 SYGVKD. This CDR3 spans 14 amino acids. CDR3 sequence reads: CAISESGGETEAFF. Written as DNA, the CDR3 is TGTGCCATCAGTGAGTCCGGGGGAGAAACTGAAGCTTTCTTT.

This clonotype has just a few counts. The CDR3 region has the DNA TGCGCCAGTGGACTAGCGGGAGCGAGTGAGCAGTTCTTC. Translated: CASGLAGASEQFF. This sequence joins TRBV5-1 and TRBJ2-1, with 13 bases identical to TRBD2. The length of the CDR3 is 13 residues. With 8 bases clipped from V and 9 bases from J, the junction kept 5 bases outside the gene matches. The germline V gene has CDR1 SGHRS and CDR2 YFSETQ.

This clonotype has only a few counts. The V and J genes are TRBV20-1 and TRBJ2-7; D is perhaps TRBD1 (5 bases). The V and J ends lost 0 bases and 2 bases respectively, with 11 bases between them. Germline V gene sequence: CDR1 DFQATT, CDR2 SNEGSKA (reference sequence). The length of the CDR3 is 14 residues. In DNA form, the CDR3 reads TGCAGTGCTAGAGAGGGGCGCGAACCCTACGAGCAGTACTTC. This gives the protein CSAREGREPYEQYF.

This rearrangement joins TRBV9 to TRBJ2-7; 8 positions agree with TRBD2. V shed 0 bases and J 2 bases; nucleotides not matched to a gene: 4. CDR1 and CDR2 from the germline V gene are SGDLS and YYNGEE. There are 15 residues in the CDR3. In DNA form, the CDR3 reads TGTGCCAGCAGCGTAGATAGCGGGGAAACCTACGAGCAGTACTTC. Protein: CASSVDSGETYEQYF.

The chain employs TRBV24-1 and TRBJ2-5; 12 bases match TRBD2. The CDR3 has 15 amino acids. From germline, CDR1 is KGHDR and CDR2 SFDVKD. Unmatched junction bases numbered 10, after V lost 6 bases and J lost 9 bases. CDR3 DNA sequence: TGTGCCACCAGTATGACTAGCGGGAGTTTGGAGTCCCAGTACTTC. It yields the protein CATSMTSGSLESQYF.

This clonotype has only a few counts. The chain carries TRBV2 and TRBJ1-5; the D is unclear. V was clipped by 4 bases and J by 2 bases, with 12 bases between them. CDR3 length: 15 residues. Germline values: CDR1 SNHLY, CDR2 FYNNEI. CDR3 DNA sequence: TGTGCCAGCAGTGGTACAGTCGGTGGCAATCAGCCCCAGCATTTT. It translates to CASSGTVGGNQPQHF.

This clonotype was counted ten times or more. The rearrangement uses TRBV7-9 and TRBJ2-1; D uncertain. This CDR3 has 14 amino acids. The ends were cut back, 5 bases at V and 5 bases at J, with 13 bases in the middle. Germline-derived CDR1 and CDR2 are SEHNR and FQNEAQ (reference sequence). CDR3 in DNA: TGTGCCAGCAGCCCCGGAATGGAAAACAATGAGCAGTTCTTC. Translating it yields CASSPGMENNEQFF.

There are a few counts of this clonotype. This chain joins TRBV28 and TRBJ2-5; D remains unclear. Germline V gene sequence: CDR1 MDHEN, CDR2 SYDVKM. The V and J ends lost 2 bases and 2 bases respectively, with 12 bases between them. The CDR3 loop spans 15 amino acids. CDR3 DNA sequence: TGTGCCAGCAGTTTACGCAAAATAAGACAAGAGACCCAGTACTTC. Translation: CASSLRKIRQETQYF. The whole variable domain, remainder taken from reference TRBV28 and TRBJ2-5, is DVKVTQSSRYLVKRTGEKVFLECVQDMDHENMFWYRQDPGLGLRLIYFSYDVKMKEKGDIPEGYSVSREKKERFSLILESASTNQTSMYLCASSLRKIRQETQYFGPGTRLLVL.

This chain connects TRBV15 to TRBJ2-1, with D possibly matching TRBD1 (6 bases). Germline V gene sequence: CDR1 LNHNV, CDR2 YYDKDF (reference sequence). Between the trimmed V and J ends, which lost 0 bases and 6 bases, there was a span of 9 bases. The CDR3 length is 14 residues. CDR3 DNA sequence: TGTGCCACCAGCAGAGATACAGGGAGCAATGAGCAGTTCTTC. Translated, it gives CATSRDTGSNEQFF.

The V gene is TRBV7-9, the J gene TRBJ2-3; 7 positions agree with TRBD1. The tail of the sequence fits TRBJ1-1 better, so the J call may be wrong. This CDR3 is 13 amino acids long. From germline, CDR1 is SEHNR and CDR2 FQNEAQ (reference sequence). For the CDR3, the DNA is TGTGCCAGCAGGAGACAGGGAATGACTGAAGCTTTCTTT. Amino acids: CASRRQGMTEAFF.

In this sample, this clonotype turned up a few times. Written as DNA, the CDR3 is TGTGCCATCTGGAGCCAGGATACGCAGTATTTT. Its protein is CAIWSQDTQYF. This chain uses TRBV10-3 with TRBJ2-3; no clear D gene. V lost 8 bases, J lost 6 bases, and 9 bases lay in between. This CDR3 is built from 11 residues. Looked up from germline, CDR1 is ENHRY and CDR2 is SYGVKD.